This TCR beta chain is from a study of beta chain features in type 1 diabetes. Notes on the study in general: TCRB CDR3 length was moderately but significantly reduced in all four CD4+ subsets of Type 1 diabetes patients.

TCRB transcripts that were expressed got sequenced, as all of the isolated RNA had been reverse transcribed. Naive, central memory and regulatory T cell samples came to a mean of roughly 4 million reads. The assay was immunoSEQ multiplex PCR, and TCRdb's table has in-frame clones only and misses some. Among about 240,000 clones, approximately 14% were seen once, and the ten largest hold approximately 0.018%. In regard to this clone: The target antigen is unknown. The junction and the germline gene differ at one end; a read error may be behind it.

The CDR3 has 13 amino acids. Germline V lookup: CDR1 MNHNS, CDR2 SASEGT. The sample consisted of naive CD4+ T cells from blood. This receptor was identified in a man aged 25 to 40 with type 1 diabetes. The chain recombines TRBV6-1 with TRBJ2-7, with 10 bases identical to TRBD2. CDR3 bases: TGTGCCACCACGGCTAGCGGGGGACCCAACAGAGACTTC. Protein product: CATTASGGPNRDF.